The 21 T cell receptor beta chains listed next were all sequenced from one sample in a study of blood T cell repertoires in COVID-19. Here immunoSEQ multiplex PCR was the method, and the copy in TCRdb shows in-frame clones only, minus some. The sample holds about 57,000 clones, 82% seen once. The sequenced sample was peripheral blood. The origin of the receptors is a woman aged 60-70 years with acute or convalescent COVID-19.

The chain recombines TRBV5-4 with TRBJ2-7; D is uncertain. Germline V lookup: CDR1 SGHNT, CDR2 YYREEE (reference sequence). The CDR3 loop spans 14 amino acids. V was trimmed by 0 bases and J by 5 bases, leaving 12 bases between them. The CDR3 nucleotides read TGTGCCAGCAGCTTGGAAGAGGCCCCAGACGAGCAGTACTTC. This translates into CASSLEEAPDEQYF. Full variable domain (missing parts from reference TRBV5-4 and TRBJ2-7): ETGVTQSPTHLIKTRGQQVTLRCSSQSGHNTVSWYQQALGQGPQFIFQYYREEENGRGNFPPRFSGLQFPNYSSELNVNALELDDSALYLCASSLEEAPDEQYFGPGTRLTVT.

This clone has more than one count but fewer than ten. The chain uses TRBV21-1 and TRBJ1-5; the table's TRBD1 call for D was not verified on the DNA. TRBV21-1 is noted as a pseudogene. The length of the CDR3 is 15 residues. CDR3 nucleotide sequence: TGTGCCAGCACTAGGGACAGGGGGACCAATCAGCCCCAGCATTTT. It specifies CASTRDRGTNQPQHF.

This rearrangement joins TRBV4-1 to TRBJ2-2; 11 nucleotides agree with TRBD2. CDR3 length equals 20 residues. CDR1 is MGHRA, CDR2 YSYEKL, per germline. V dropped 5 bases and J dropped 0; count of bases not matched to a gene: 14. The CDR3 nucleotides read TGCGCCAGCAGCAATTGGCCGCGACTAGCGGGGAGATCGAACACCGGGGAGCTGTTTTTT. It codes for CASSNWPRLAGRSNTGELFF.

The chain combines TRBV7-9 with TRBJ2-5, with a possible D match to TRBD2 (5 bases). CDR3 length equals 13 residues. Germline V gene data show CDR1 as SEHNR and CDR2 as FQNEAQ (reference sequence). Trimming took off 5 bases at V and 3 bases at J, with 10 bases between the two ends. CDR3 in amino acids: CASSPDWEETQYF. In DNA form, the CDR3 reads TGTGCCAGCAGCCCGGACTGGGAAGAGACCCAGTACTTC.

The chain uses TRBV18 and TRBJ2-6, with 8 nucleotides matching TRBD1. The V segment lost 2 bases and the J segment 0 bases; nucleotides outside the gene matches: 3. The CDR3 sequence is 17 residues long. Germline V gene data show CDR1 as KGHSH and CDR2 as LQKENI. In DNA, the CDR3 is TGTGCCAGCTCACCATGGACAGGGAGCTCTGGGGCCAACGTCCTGACTTTC. Its translation is CASSPWTGSSGANVLTF.

This CDR3 is CALAFPNSYNEQFF. CDR3 nucleotide sequence: TGTGCCCTAGCGTTCCCTAACTCCTACAATGAGCAGTTCTTC. The chain links TRBV2 to TRBJ2-1; a possible D gene is TRBD2 (6 bases). CDR1 and CDR2 (germline): SNHLY, FYNNEI. V lost 11 bases, J lost 0 bases, and 14 bases lay in between. The CDR3 contains 14 residues.

This clone has only a few counts. This chain joins TRBV29-1 and TRBJ1-1, with no clear D. This CDR3 is 13 amino acids long. The germline V and J ends were trimmed by 4 bases and 4 bases, with 13 bases remaining between them. CDR1 SQVTM and CDR2 ANQGSEA come from the germline V gene. The chain's CDR3 is CSVAASSGTEAFF. The CDR3, as DNA: TGCAGCGTTGCCGCAAGTTCGGGCACTGAAGCTTTCTTT.

The chain recombines TRBV7-3 with TRBJ2-1; the match to TRBD1 covers 7 bases. Trimming at V came to 0 bases and at J to 7 bases, leaving 6 bases not matched to a gene. The CDR3 length is 15 residues. The germline V gene encodes CDR1 SGHTA and CDR2 FQGTGA. CDR3 nucleotide sequence: TGTGCCAGCAGCTTAACGGGGACAGCCCGGAATGAGCAGTTCTTC. Translating gives CASSLTGTARNEQFF.

The rearrangement uses TRBV5-6 and TRBJ2-1, with 10 nucleotides matching TRBD2. Germline lookup yields CDR1 SGHDT and CDR2 YYEEEE. The CDR3 runs 14 residues. J was trimmed by 5 bases and V by 4 bases; bases with no gene match: 3. Here the CDR3 DNA reads TGTGCCAGCAGCCCCGGGACTAGCGACAATGAGCAGTTCTTC. Translated: CASSPGTSDNEQFF.

This clone appeared a single time. V is TRBV5-1 and J is TRBJ1-4; 9 bases are shared with TRBD1. CDR1 and CDR2 from the germline V gene are SGHRS and YFSETQ. The CDR3 has 15 residues. The V segment lost 7 bases and the J segment 0 bases; nucleotides outside the gene matches: 4. DNA of the CDR3: TGCGCCAGCGGACAGGGGTCTGCAACTAATGAAAAACTGTTTTTT. As protein: CASGQGSATNEKLFF.

The CDR3 region is CASNPGGGRTNKAFF. CDR3 nucleotide sequence: TGTGCCAGCAACCCCGGGGGGGGGCGGACGAATAAAGCTTTCTTT. V is TRBV6-5 and J is TRBJ1-1; TRBD1 might be the D (6 bases). V lost 7 bases and J 9 bases, leaving 24 bases between the germline ends. The CDR3 spans 15 residues. The germline gives CDR1 MNHEY, CDR2 SVGAGI.

The chain is built from TRBV19 and TRBJ2-1; 9 positions agree with TRBD2. The CDR3 runs 15 residues. The germline gives CDR1 LNHDA, CDR2 SQIVND (reference sequence). After removal of 2 bases from V and 7 bases from J, the junction contained 6 bases not matched to a gene. The CDR3 nucleotides read TGTGCCAGTAGTATACTAGCGGGGCCGGGGAATGAGCAGTTCTTC. Translation: CASSILAGPGNEQFF.

This sequence joins TRBV6-5 and TRBJ1-2, with 10 bases identical to TRBD1. The CDR3 length is 15 residues. V lost 2 bases and J lost 7; bases outside the gene matches: 7. Germline-derived CDR1 and CDR2 are MNHEY and SVGAGI. The DNA of the CDR3 is TGTGCCAGCAGTTACCGAAGACAGGGGGCGACTGGCTACACCTTC. Translation gives CASSYRRQGATGYTF.

This clone was seen a single time. The J gene is TRBJ2-1, the V gene TRBV30; no clear D. Germline V gene sequence: CDR1 GTSNPN, CDR2 SVGIG (reference sequence). Trimming cost V 8 bases and J 5 bases, with 10 bases left between them. This CDR3 contains 11 residues. This CDR3 reads CAVLMHNEQFF. CDR3 DNA sequence: TGTGCCGTTCTAATGCACAATGAGCAGTTCTTC.

The V and J genes are TRBV12-3 or TRBV12-4 and TRBJ2-1, with 8 bases lining up with TRBD1. The CDR3 is made up of 13 amino acids. The V and J ends lost 6 bases and 13 bases, in that order; junction bases with no gene match: 11. DNA of the CDR3: TGTGCCAGCAGCCATGGACAGGGTGTCCTTCAGTTCTTC. It specifies CASSHGQGVLQFF.

The chain employs TRBV19 and TRBJ1-1, with D hard to call. There are 15 residues in the CDR3. The V gene lost 1 base and the J gene lost 4 bases, with 13 bases spanning the gap. The V gene's germline CDR1 is LNHDA and CDR2 SQIVND (reference sequence). CDR3: CASSIAAGLGTEAFF. The DNA for the CDR3 is TGTGCCAGTAGTATAGCTGCGGGATTAGGCACTGAAGCTTTCTTT.

The chain uses TRBV11-2 and TRBJ2-2, with TRBD1 matching 7 bases. V gave up 6 bases and J gave up 0 bases; unmatched junction bases: 7. Looked up from germline, CDR1 is SGHAT and CDR2 is FQNNGV. The CDR3 is 16 residues long. CDR3 region: CASRKTGLTNTGELFF. The CDR3 DNA reads TGTGCCAGCAGGAAGACAGGGTTAACGAACACCGGGGAGCTGTTTTTT.

The chain has TRBV30 and TRBJ2-5; no definite D call. The CDR3 contains 12 residues. V was pared by 1 base and J by 9 bases, with 12 bases between. Per germline, CDR1 GTSNPN and CDR2 SVGIG (reference sequence). The DNA for the CDR3 is TGTGCCTGGAGTGGTACTACGCTGGCCCAGTACTTC. Translated, it gives CAWSGTTLAQYF.

This clone was seen a single time. The chain employs TRBV30 and TRBJ2-3; D not certain. The ends were cut back, 0 bases at V and 4 bases at J, with 5 bases in the middle. Germline CDR1 reads GTSNPN; CDR2 reads SVGIG (reference sequence). This CDR3 spans 12 amino acids. The CDR3, as DNA: TGTGCCTGGAGTGTCTTAGCAGATACGCAGTATTTT. As protein: CAWSVLADTQYF.

In its sample, this clone was seen a few times. V usage is TRBV7-3 and J usage is TRBJ1-1; the D gene is possibly TRBD1 (5 bases). Germline V lookup: CDR1 SGHTA, CDR2 FQGTGA. Deletions cut 1 base from V and 4 bases from J, with 13 bases between. The CDR3 is 15 residues long. This CDR3 reads CASSLRAGQATEAFF. CDR3 nucleotides: TGTGCCAGCAGCTTAAGGGCAGGGCAGGCCACTGAAGCTTTCTTT.

In its sample, this clone was seen a few times. The genes are TRBV7-8 and TRBJ2-3; TRBD2 aligns across 7 bases. Germline V gene lookup returns CDR1 SGHVS and CDR2 FQNEAQ. This CDR3 has 16 residues. V lost 1 base, J lost 6 bases, and 10 bases stayed unmatched. The CDR3 reads CASSLVGAGEADTQYF. DNA for the CDR3: TGTGCCAGCAGCTTAGTCGGGGCGGGGGAAGCGGATACGCAGTATTTT. The full variable domain, in which reference TRBV7-8 and TRBJ2-3 provide the parts outside the CDR3, is GAGVSQSPRYKVAKRGQDVALRCDPISGHVSLFWYQQALGQGPEFLTYFQNEAQLDKSGLPSDRFFAERPEGSVSTLKIQRTQQEDSAVYLCASSLVGAGEADTQYFGPGTRLTVL.